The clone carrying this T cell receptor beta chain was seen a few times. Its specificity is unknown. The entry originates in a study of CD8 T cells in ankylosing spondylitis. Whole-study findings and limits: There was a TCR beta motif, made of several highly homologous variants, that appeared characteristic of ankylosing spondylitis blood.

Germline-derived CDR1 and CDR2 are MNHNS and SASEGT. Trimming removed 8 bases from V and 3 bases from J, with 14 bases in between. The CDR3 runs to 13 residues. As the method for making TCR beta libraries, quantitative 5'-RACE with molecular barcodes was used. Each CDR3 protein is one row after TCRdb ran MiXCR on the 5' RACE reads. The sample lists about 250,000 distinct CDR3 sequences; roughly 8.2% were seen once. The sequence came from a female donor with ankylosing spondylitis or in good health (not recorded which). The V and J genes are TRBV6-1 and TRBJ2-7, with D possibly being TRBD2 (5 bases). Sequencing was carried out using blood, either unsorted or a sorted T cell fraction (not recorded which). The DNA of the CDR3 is TGTGCCAGCGCCGCGGGCTTCGGCTACGAGCAGTACTTC. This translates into CASAAGFGYEQYF.